One and the same sample provided the 21 T cell receptor beta chains below, sequenced in a study of cytomegalovirus exposure and HLA in healthy donors. This PCR relied on a set of 60 Vbeta primers and 13 Jbeta primers. The data were produced by immunoSEQ multiplex PCR, yet TCRdb's version contains in-frame clones alone and is incomplete. The sample holds about 140,000 clones, roughly 74% seen once. Source material: PBMCs. These receptors all stem from a woman in her thirties or forties in good health and CMV-seropositive.

V gene TRBV6-1 combines with J gene TRBJ2-2, with a tentative D call TRBD2 (5 bases). The germline CDR1 and CDR2 sequences are MNHNS and SASEGT. The CDR3 is made up of 14 amino acids. The V end was cut by 3 bases, the J end by 7 bases, with 12 bases between. The CDR3 region has the DNA TGTGCCAGCAGTGACCCCCCTCGGGGCGGGGAGCTGTTTTTT. As protein: CASSDPPRGGELFF.

This clone was seen a handful of times. The gene calls are TRBV18 and TRBJ1-3, with a possible D match to TRBD1 (5 bases). V lost 3 bases to trimming and J lost 0 bases, with 9 bases between them. CDR3 length: 15 residues. Per the germline V gene, CDR1 is KGHSH and CDR2 is LQKENI. CDR3 bases: TGTGCCAGCTCACCTGCGGGGACCTCTGGAAACACCATATATTTT. Translating gives CASSPAGTSGNTIYF.

The V call is TRBV5-8, the J call TRBJ2-5; tentatively, D is TRBD1 (6 bases). CDR1 is SGHTS, CDR2 YDEGEE, per germline. This CDR3 has 13 amino acids. Trimming stripped 3 bases from V and 5 bases from J, with 11 bases between. CDR3 sequence (DNA): TGTGCCAGCAGCTCCAGGGGTGTTGAGACCCAGTACTTC. It encodes CASSSRGVETQYF.

This chain links TRBV10-1 with TRBJ1-2, with D tentatively TRBD1 (5 bases). Per germline, CDR1 WNHNN and CDR2 SYGVQD (reference sequence). This CDR3 region has 13 residues. Trimming left V 1 base short and J 4 bases short, with 7 bases between. As DNA, the CDR3 is TGCGCCAGCAGTGAGTTCCAGGGCTATGGCTACACCTTC. Protein: CASSEFQGYGYTF.

V is TRBV7-8 and J is TRBJ2-7; 7 bases match TRBD2. The CDR3 spans 15 residues. V shed 3 bases and J 3 bases; nucleotides not matched to a gene: 8. CDR1 is SGHVS, CDR2 FQNEAQ, per germline. CDR3 DNA sequence: TGTGCCAGCAGCTTTCGCAGCGGGAACTACTACGAGCAGTACTTC. This gives the protein CASSFRSGNYYEQYF.

The V and J genes are TRBV9 and TRBJ1-4; maybe TRBD1 (6 bases). Trimming stripped 7 bases from V and 5 bases from J, with 18 bases between. The germline V gene has CDR1 SGDLS and CDR2 YYNGEE. This CDR3 has 15 residues. CDR3 protein: CASGRGGVKNEKLFF. CDR3 nucleotides: TGTGCCAGCGGGAGGGGGGGCGTAAAAAATGAAAAACTGTTTTTT.

The J gene is TRBJ2-6, the V gene TRBV18; D unclear. Germline CDR1 and CDR2: KGHSH and LQKENI. This CDR3 has 13 residues. Trimming shortened V by 7 bases and J by 0 bases, and 4 bases separated the two germline ends. The CDR3 DNA reads as TGTGCCAGCTTAGCCTCTGGGGCCAACGTCCTGACTTTC. Translation gives CASLASGANVLTF.

The rearrangement uses TRBV19 and TRBJ1-2, with 8 bases fitting TRBD1. Unmatched junction bases numbered 10, after V lost 5 bases and J lost 5 bases. Per the germline V gene, CDR1 is LNHDA and CDR2 is SQIVND (reference sequence). The CDR3 runs to 15 residues. The CDR3 is CASSAFLQGEYGYTF. The CDR3 DNA is TGTGCCAGTAGTGCCTTCTTACAGGGGGAGTATGGCTACACCTTC.

The chain is built from TRBV10-3 and TRBJ2-1; 12 nucleotides agree with TRBD1. V trimming: 6 bases; J trimming: 8 bases; junction bases outside the gene matches: 11. Germline V gene lookup returns CDR1 ENHRY and CDR2 SYGVKD. The CDR3 consists of 16 residues. The CDR3, as DNA: TGTGCCATCAGGCCATCGGGGACAGGGGGCAGGTATGAGCAGTTCTTC. It translates to CAIRPSGTGGRYEQFF.

This clone occurred once. The V gene is TRBV15, the J gene TRBJ2-7; a weak D match, TRBD2 (6 bases). Looked up from germline, CDR1 is LNHNV and CDR2 is YYDKDF (reference sequence). The CDR3 is made up of 14 amino acids. V was cut by 0 bases and J by 3 bases, with 9 bases left in between. CDR3 DNA sequence: TGTGCCACCAGCAGAGAACTAGCTGGCTACGAGCAGTACTTC. Encoded protein: CATSRELAGYEQYF.

The genes are TRBV7-2 and TRBJ1-4; D is perhaps TRBD1 (6 bases). The length of the CDR3 is 15 residues. Germline V gene lookup returns CDR1 SGHTA and CDR2 FQGNSA. Trimming took 4 bases from V and 4 from J, leaving 13 bases between them. The chain's CDR3 is CASSSSGTNNEKLFF. CDR3 coding DNA: TGTGCCAGCAGCTCTTCCGGGACAAATAATGAAAAACTGTTTTTT.

The J gene is TRBJ2-7, the V gene TRBV6-6; D is perhaps TRBD1 (7 bases). With 9 bases removed from V and 1 base from J, the gap between germline ends came to 19 bases. Germline V gives CDR1 MNHNY, CDR2 SVGAGI (reference sequence). This CDR3 contains 15 residues. CDR3 sequence reads: CASLPGGSGSYEQYF. CDR3 nucleotides: TGTGCCAGTCTCCCAGGGGGGAGTGGGTCCTACGAGCAGTACTTC.

The chain combines TRBV6-5 with TRBJ2-7, with 8 nucleotides matching TRBD2. The V gene end was trimmed by 6 bases and the J gene end by 4 bases; junction bases not matched to a gene: 5. Germline V gene data show CDR1 as MNHEY and CDR2 as SVGAGI. This CDR3 has 13 amino acids. This chain's CDR3 is CASRTGTRYEQYF. In DNA, the CDR3 is TGTGCCAGCAGAACCGGGACTAGGTACGAGCAGTACTTC.

The chain recombines TRBV11-3 with TRBJ1-1, with TRBD1 matching over 8 bases. In germline, CDR1 is SGHNT, CDR2 YENEEA. The CDR3 covers 15 residues. Germline trimming cut 4 bases from V and 0 bases from J; bases unmatched to any gene: 4. The CDR3: CASSSQTGVNTEAFF. The DNA of the CDR3 is TGTGCCAGCAGCTCCCAGACAGGGGTGAACACTGAAGCTTTCTTT. Full variable domain (remainder filled in from reference TRBV11-3 and TRBJ1-1): EAGVVQSPRYKIIEKKQPVAFWCNPISGHNTLYWYLQNLGQGPELLIRYENEEAVDDSQLPKDRFSAERLKGVDSTLKIQPAELGDSAVYLCASSSQTGVNTEAFFGQGTRLTVV.

This clone was observed a few times. The V and J genes are TRBV11-1 and TRBJ2-7, with 11 bases matching TRBD2. The CDR3 covers 14 residues. Germline assignment: CDR1 SGHAT and CDR2 FQDESV (reference sequence). V lost 5 bases to trimming and J lost 2 bases; unmatched junction nucleotides: 2. The DNA for the CDR3 is TGTGCCAGCAGCAAACTAGCGGGAGCCTACGAGCAGTACTTC. This encodes CASSKLAGAYEQYF.

This clone occurred once. V usage is TRBV28 and J usage is TRBJ1-4; TRBD1 agrees at 8 bases. The CDR3 runs to 15 residues. CDR1 is MDHEN and CDR2 is SYDVKM in the germline V gene. With 4 bases clipped from V and 5 bases from J, the junction kept 6 bases outside the gene matches. CDR3 in amino acids: CASSYRQGRNEKLFF. The CDR3 DNA is TGTGCCAGCAGTTACAGACAGGGGAGAAATGAAAAACTGTTTTTT.

In DNA, the CDR3 is TGTGCCAGCAGTTACGGTCTAGAAGTAAACGGGGAGCTGTTTTTT. Encoded protein: CASSYGLEVNGELFF. This chain joins TRBV6-5 and TRBJ2-2; D remains unclear. The CDR3 runs 15 residues. Looked up from germline, CDR1 is MNHEY and CDR2 is SVGAGI. Trimming removed 2 bases at V and 7 bases at J, with 14 bases between.

A few counts support this clone. Here the CDR3 reads CASSDPSPQHF. CDR3 sequence (DNA): TGTGCCAGCAGTGACCCATCGCCCCAGCATTTT. This chain uses TRBV2 with TRBJ1-5; no firm D call. There are 11 residues in the CDR3. Germline V gives CDR1 SNHLY, CDR2 FYNNEI. V dropped 3 bases and J dropped 9 bases, with 6 bases sitting between them. Full variable domain (rest looked up from reference TRBV2 and TRBJ1-5): EPEVTQTPSHQVTQMGQEVILRCVPISNHLYFYWYRQILGQKVEFLVSFYNNEISEKSEIFDDQFSVERPDGSNFTLKIRSTKLEDSAMYFCASSDPSPQHFGDGTRLSIL.

The chain combines TRBV7-9 with TRBJ1-5; no reliable D call. Germline V gene lookup returns CDR1 SEHNR and CDR2 FQNEAQ (reference sequence). The CDR3 length is 13 residues. Trimming took 3 bases from V and 6 from J, leaving 9 bases between them. This CDR3 reads CASSLEASQPQHF. CDR3 sequence (DNA): TGTGCCAGCAGCTTGGAGGCGTCTCAGCCCCAGCATTTT. Using reference TRBV7-9 and TRBJ1-5 for the parts outside the CDR3, the full variable domain is DTGVSQNPRHKITKRGQNVTFRCDPISEHNRLYWYRQTLGQGPEFLTYFQNEAQLEKSRLLSDRFSAERPKGSFSTLEIQRTEQGDSAMYLCASSLEASQPQHFGDGTRLSIL.

This clone was counted only a few times. The V and J genes are TRBV27 and TRBJ1-2, with D possibly being TRBD1 (5 bases). V gave up 8 bases and J gave up 3 bases, with 19 bases separating them. Germline CDR1 is MNHEY and CDR2 is SMNVEV (reference sequence). The CDR3 runs to 15 residues. The CDR3 loop is CASGGPYRGDYGYTF. CDR3 nucleotide sequence: TGTGCCAGCGGGGGTCCCTACCGGGGGGACTATGGCTACACCTTC.

This clone was detected only a few times. The junction and the germline gene differ at one end; a read error may be behind it. V and J are TRBV30 and TRBJ2-7; D may be TRBD2 (6 bases). Per germline, CDR1 GTSNPN and CDR2 SVGIG (reference sequence). The CDR3 has 11 residues. CDR3 bases: TGTGCCTGGGTCAAGGGACTTGAGGTGAATTTC. It yields the protein CAWVKGLEVNF.